The following is a T cell receptor (beta chain) sequence with its context. V lost 5 bases and J 5 bases, leaving 24 bases between the germline ends. The CDR3 is made up of 17 amino acids. The germline V gene has CDR1 MNHNY and CDR2 SVGAGI (reference sequence). This record comes from a study of blood T cell repertoires in COVID-19. Looking at the study overall: Samples of COVID-19 (acute and convalescent) were obtained from the United States, Italy and Spain.

Repertoires were generated with immunoSEQ multiplex PCR, while TCRdb's copy carries only in-frame clones and drops some. The sample yields roughly 430,000 clones, 88% seen once. Sequenced sample: PBMCs or T cells enriched from blood (not recorded which). This sequence joins TRBV6-6 and TRBJ1-1; perhaps TRBD1 as D (5 bases). The origin of this receptor is a woman aged 40 to 49 with acute COVID-19. CDR3: CASSHPRVGLPGTEAFF. The CDR3, as DNA: TGTGCCAGCAGTCACCCCAGGGTTGGCCTTCCTGGGACTGAAGCTTTCTTT.